The 26 T cell receptor beta chains reported below all come from one sample, sequenced in a study of CD8+ T cells in alopecia areata. Following RNA extraction, reverse transcription yielded cDNA that acted as the sequencing template. Profiling relied on immunoSEQ multiplex PCR, and the TCRdb table lists in-frame clones only, not all of them. The sample carries about 150,000 clones, roughly 50% recorded once. The sequencing used CD4+ T cells sorted from blood, collected at week 0. All receptors derive from a human donor with alopecia areata.

This clone has more than one count but fewer than ten. J is TRBJ1-2 and V is TRBV29-1; D gene ambiguous. The CDR3 runs 12 residues. Germline CDR1 SQVTM, CDR2 ANQGSEA. Between the trimmed V and J ends, which lost 6 bases and 8 bases, there was a span of 16 bases. The CDR3 region is CSVGWVGGGYTF. The CDR3 DNA reads TGCAGCGTGGGGTGGGTCGGTGGCGGCTACACCTTC.

The chain links TRBV29-1 to TRBJ1-2; 7 bases agree with TRBD1. The CDR3 runs 12 residues. Germline CDR1 and CDR2: SQVTM and ANQGSEA. J gave up 4 bases and V 5 bases, and 4 bases lay outside the gene matches. The CDR3: CSVSEGAYGYTF. DNA for the CDR3: TGCAGCGTTTCCGAGGGGGCCTATGGCTACACCTTC. Full variable domain (remainder filled in from reference TRBV29-1 and TRBJ1-2): SAVISQKPSRDICQRGTSLTIQCQVDSQVTMMFWYRQQPGQSLTLIATANQGSEATYESGFVIDKFPISRPNLTFSTLTVSNMSPEDSSIYLCSVSEGAYGYTFGSGTRLTVV.

The rearrangement joins TRBV9 to TRBJ2-3; 9 bases line up with TRBD2. Germline CDR1 is SGDLS and CDR2 is YYNGEE. The junction had 22 bases not matched to a gene; V was cut back by 7 bases and J by 4 bases. This CDR3 spans 19 amino acids. Here the CDR3 reads CASGRALSGGGGPSDTQYF. The CDR3 DNA reads as TGTGCCAGCGGCCGAGCCCTTAGCGGGGGAGGCGGTCCATCAGATACGCAGTATTTT.

The chain has TRBV2 and TRBJ1-6, with D possibly matching TRBD1 (5 bases). The CDR3 consists of 13 residues. Trimming shortened V by 7 bases and J by 8 bases, and 12 bases separated the two germline ends. CDR1 SNHLY and CDR2 FYNNEI come from the germline V gene. CDR3: CASTTGQYSPLHF. The DNA of the CDR3 is TGTGCCAGCACTACGGGGCAGTATTCACCCCTCCACTTT.

The chain joins TRBV7-2 to TRBJ2-1, with D possibly matching TRBD2 (6 bases). This CDR3 comprises 11 residues. With 5 bases removed from V and 9 bases from J, the gap between germline ends came to 8 bases. The germline V gene encodes CDR1 SGHTA and CDR2 FQGNSA. The CDR3 bases are TGTGCCAGCAGCCCGGAGGGTGAGCAGTTCTTC. It encodes CASSPEGEQFF.

The chain has TRBV29-1 and TRBJ1-1, with TRBD1 matching over 9 bases. The J segment lost 4 bases and the V segment lost 7 bases, leaving 7 bases of the junction unmatched. The CDR3 covers 13 residues. Germline V gives CDR1 SQVTM, CDR2 ANQGSEA. The CDR3 region is CSADDRGGTEAFF. Here the CDR3 DNA reads TGCAGCGCCGATGACAGGGGGGGCACTGAAGCTTTCTTT.

The chain couples TRBV29-1 to TRBJ1-1; D possibly corresponds to TRBD1 (6 bases). Germline values: CDR1 SQVTM, CDR2 ANQGSEA. CDR3 length: 11 amino acids. Trimming pared 4 bases from V and 7 bases from J, leaving 10 bases between. The CDR3 region has the DNA TGCAGCGTTGGCAGGGGCCGTGAAGCTTTCTTT. It yields the protein CSVGRGREAFF.

This clone has only a few counts. The V gene is TRBV6-5, the J gene TRBJ2-4; D gene ambiguous. Trimming left V 0 bases short and J 0 bases short, with 9 bases between. The CDR3 sequence is 16 residues long. Germline V gene lookup returns CDR1 MNHEY and CDR2 SVGAGI. CDR3: CASSYSKQLAKNIQYF. The CDR3 DNA is TGTGCCAGCAGTTACTCGAAGCAACTAGCCAAAAACATTCAGTACTTC.

In its sample, this clone was seen a few times. The chain has TRBV29-1 and TRBJ2-1, with D perhaps matching TRBD1 or TRBD2 (6 bases each). The V and J ends lost 3 bases and 6 bases respectively, with 18 bases between them. The CDR3 is 15 amino acids. Germline CDR1 SQVTM, CDR2 ANQGSEA. The CDR3 region is CSVDRLGGRGNEQFF. In DNA form, the CDR3 reads TGCAGCGTTGACCGATTGGGGGGCCGAGGCAATGAGCAGTTCTTC.

The chain carries TRBV29-1 and TRBJ2-5; possibly TRBD2 for D (6 bases). This CDR3 region has 14 residues. Trimming shortened V by 3 bases and J by 3 bases, and 14 bases separated the two germline ends. Germline CDR1 SQVTM, CDR2 ANQGSEA. CDR3 sequence (DNA): TGCAGCGTTGACCCGGGAGCGACGGAAGAGACCCAGTACTTC. Translation gives CSVDPGATEETQYF.

The rearrangement joins TRBV7-2 to TRBJ1-2, with D possibly matching TRBD1 (6 bases). Germline-derived CDR1 and CDR2 are SGHTA and FQGNSA. This CDR3 is built from 14 residues. V shed 7 bases and J shed 4 bases, with 16 bases lying between them. The CDR3 region has the DNA TGTGCCAGCACCGCGGACAGCCTCGTCTATGGCTACACCTTC. It codes for CASTADSLVYGYTF.

The chain joins TRBV5-1 to TRBJ2-2; D possibly corresponds to TRBD1 (6 bases). CDR3 length: 15 amino acids. Germline loops: CDR1 SGHRS, CDR2 YFSETQ. V was clipped by 4 bases and J by 0 bases, with 10 bases between them. CDR3 amino acids: CASSNGQTNTGELFF. The CDR3 region has the DNA TGCGCCAGCAGCAACGGACAGACGAACACCGGGGAGCTGTTTTTT.

This clone was counted between two and nine times. The rearrangement joins TRBV25-1 to TRBJ2-5; D ambiguous. Germline V gives CDR1 MGHDK, CDR2 SYGVNS. The CDR3 runs to 16 residues. V was cut by 4 bases and J by 3 bases, with 18 bases left in between. The CDR3 nucleotides read TGTGCCAGCAGTGGAGTAGGTTCGGCAACTAAAGAGACCCAGTACTTC. Its protein is CASSGVGSATKETQYF.

This chain joins TRBV29-1 and TRBJ1-4; the match to TRBD1 covers 7 bases. The V segment lost 5 bases and the J segment 5 bases; nucleotides outside the gene matches: 8. This CDR3 contains 14 residues. The germline V gene has CDR1 SQVTM and CDR2 ANQGSEA. The CDR3 loop is CSVLTGTANEKLFF. Here the CDR3 DNA reads TGCAGCGTTCTCACCGGGACAGCGAATGAAAAACTGTTTTTT.

This clone came up a few times. The chain employs TRBV30 and TRBJ2-3, with D hard to call. The germline V gene encodes CDR1 GTSNPN and CDR2 SVGIG (reference sequence). The CDR3 has 11 residues. Trimming removed 1 base at V and 7 bases at J, with 6 bases between. The DNA of the CDR3 is TGTGCCTGGAGTGGACTCAATACGCAGTATTTT. Translation: CAWSGLNTQYF.

This clone has more than one count but fewer than ten. The gene calls are TRBV13 and TRBJ2-5; D remains ambiguous. This CDR3 has 14 amino acids. The V end lost 4 bases, the J end lost 4 bases, and 13 bases lay between the germline ends. Germline CDR1 is PRHDT and CDR2 is FYEKMQ (reference sequence). CDR3 coding DNA: TGTGCCAGCAGCTCAAAGGCAGGCGGAGAGACCCAGTACTTC. It translates to CASSSKAGGETQYF.

This clone occurred a few times. V gene TRBV28 combines with J gene TRBJ2-6; the D is unclear. This CDR3 has 15 residues. The V gene lost 2 bases and the J gene lost 0 bases, with 5 bases spanning the gap. CDR1 is MDHEN and CDR2 is SYDVKM in the germline V gene. CDR3 bases: TGTGCCAGCAGTTTAATGATCTCTGGGGCCAACGTCCTGACTTTC. It codes for CASSLMISGANVLTF.

The chain joins TRBV5-6 to TRBJ2-7; TRBD1 matches at 7 bases. The CDR3 covers 14 residues. V shed 4 bases and J 2 bases; nucleotides not matched to a gene: 6. Germline V lookup: CDR1 SGHDT, CDR2 YYEEEE. The CDR3 loop is CASSQQGRTYEQYF. For the CDR3, the DNA is TGTGCCAGCAGCCAACAGGGGCGAACCTACGAGCAGTACTTC.

This chain links TRBV7-9 with TRBJ2-1; 7 bases match TRBD2. Unmatched junction bases numbered 5, after V lost 3 bases and J lost 6 bases. The CDR3 totals 14 residues. Germline lookup yields CDR1 SEHNR and CDR2 FQNEAQ (reference sequence). In nucleotides, the CDR3 is TGTGCCAGCAGCTTTACCACGGGGGGCAATGAGCAGTTCTTC. Protein product: CASSFTTGGNEQFF.

This chain links TRBV15 with TRBJ2-1; possibly TRBD2 for D (6 bases). Germline CDR1 is LNHNV and CDR2 is YYDKDF (reference sequence). V lost 0 bases and J lost 4, with 13 bases in between. The length of the CDR3 is 16 residues. In nucleotides, the CDR3 is TGTGCCACCAGCAGAGATGCGGGGTCTCCATACAATGAGCAGTTCTTC. This gives the protein CATSRDAGSPYNEQFF.

The gene calls are TRBV4-1 and TRBJ2-1; D gene ambiguous. Germline V gene data show CDR1 as MGHRA and CDR2 as YSYEKL. Between the trimmed V and J ends, which lost 3 bases and 4 bases, there was a span of 16 bases. The CDR3 totals 16 residues. The CDR3 sequence: CASSQLDLITYNEQFF. Here the CDR3 DNA reads TGCGCCAGCAGCCAGTTAGACTTGATTACTTACAATGAGCAGTTCTTC.

The chain couples TRBV2 to TRBJ1-5; D perhaps matches TRBD1 (6 bases). Germline loops: CDR1 SNHLY, CDR2 FYNNEI. V was clipped by 5 bases and J by 7 bases, with 12 bases between them. The CDR3 totals 13 residues. The CDR3 nucleotides are TGTGCCAGCAGTCAACAGGGTGGCCAGCCCCAGCATTTT. It encodes CASSQQGGQPQHF.

The chain recombines TRBV5-6 with TRBJ2-5; D gene ambiguous. This CDR3 is built from 12 residues. The V gene lost 1 base and the J gene lost 4 bases, with 5 bases spanning the gap. Germline loops: CDR1 SGHDT, CDR2 YYEEEE. The CDR3 protein is CASSLLAETQYF. For the CDR3, the DNA is TGTGCCAGCAGCTTGTTGGCAGAGACCCAGTACTTC.

This chain joins TRBV5-6 and TRBJ2-5; no firm D call. This CDR3 has 13 amino acids. Germline V CDR1 and CDR2: SGHDT, YYEEEE. V was cut by 3 bases and J by 2 bases, with 8 bases left in between. The CDR3 region has the DNA TGTGCCAGCAGCTCGGCCCGACAAGAGACCCAGTACTTC. Amino acid sequence: CASSSARQETQYF.

This chain links TRBV4-2 with TRBJ2-5; D may be TRBD1 (6 bases). Germline CDR1 reads LGHNA; CDR2 reads YNFKEQ. The CDR3 loop spans 16 amino acids. V was trimmed by 0 bases and J by 5 bases, leaving 16 bases between them. The CDR3 nucleotides read TGTGCCAGCAGCCAAGATAGGGCGGCAGGGGCTGAGACCCAGTACTTC. This encodes CASSQDRAAGAETQYF.

This clone was observed a few times. V is TRBV7-9 and J is TRBJ1-1; possible D gene TRBD1, 5 bases. Trimming pared 5 bases from V and 4 bases from J, leaving 8 bases between. This CDR3 contains 12 residues. Germline loops: CDR1 SEHNR, CDR2 FQNEAQ (reference sequence). CDR3 loop: CASSRGTTEAFF. The DNA of the CDR3 is TGTGCCAGCAGCAGGGGAACCACTGAAGCTTTCTTT.